The table lists the clone carrying this TCR beta chain with a few counts. Within the sample, other DNA sequences also encode this same CDR3. CD45RO-negative CD8 cells positively selected for CCR7 made up the naive population, which excluded terminally differentiated effector memory CD45RA+ cells. Donors were healthy HIV-negative adults without recently reported acute infections or vaccinations. Donors comprised only Caucasian adults living in Nashville, Tennessee. The data are from a study of shared clonotypes between healthy human individuals. About the research overall: Aged between 18 and 49, the donors were a couple of women and three men.

Profiled with immunoSEQ multiplex PCR; TCRdb holds only in-frame clones, not every one. The table shows about 1,800,000 clones, with about 95% occurring only once. The CDR3 extends over 13 amino acids. The germline gives CDR1 SNHLY, CDR2 FYNNEI. Trimming shortened V by 3 bases and J by 0 bases, and 6 bases separated the two germline ends. This TCR was recovered from a man between 18 and 35 years old in good health. Sequences were obtained from naive CD8+ T cells sorted from blood. The V call is TRBV2, the J call TRBJ2-7; D unresolved. The CDR3 nucleotides read TGTGCCAGCAGTGATTCGTCCTCCTACGAGCAGTACTTC. It codes for CASSDSSSYEQYF.